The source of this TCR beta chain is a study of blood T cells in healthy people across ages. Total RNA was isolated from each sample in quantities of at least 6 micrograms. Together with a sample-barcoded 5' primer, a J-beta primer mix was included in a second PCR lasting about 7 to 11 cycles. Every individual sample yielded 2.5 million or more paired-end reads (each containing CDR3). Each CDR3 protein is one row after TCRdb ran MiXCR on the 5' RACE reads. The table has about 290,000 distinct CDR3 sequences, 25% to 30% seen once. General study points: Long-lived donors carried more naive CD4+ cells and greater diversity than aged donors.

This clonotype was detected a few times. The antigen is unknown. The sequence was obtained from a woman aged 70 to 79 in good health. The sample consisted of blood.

The CDR3 loop reads CASSLTDYNEQFF. The DNA of the CDR3 is TGTGCCAGCAGTTTAACAGACTACAATGAGCAGTTCTTC. The chain links TRBV28 to TRBJ2-1, with D unclear. CDR3 length: 13 residues. The germline CDR1 and CDR2 sequences are MDHEN and SYDVKM. Trimming took off 2 bases at V and 3 bases at J, with 5 bases between the two ends.